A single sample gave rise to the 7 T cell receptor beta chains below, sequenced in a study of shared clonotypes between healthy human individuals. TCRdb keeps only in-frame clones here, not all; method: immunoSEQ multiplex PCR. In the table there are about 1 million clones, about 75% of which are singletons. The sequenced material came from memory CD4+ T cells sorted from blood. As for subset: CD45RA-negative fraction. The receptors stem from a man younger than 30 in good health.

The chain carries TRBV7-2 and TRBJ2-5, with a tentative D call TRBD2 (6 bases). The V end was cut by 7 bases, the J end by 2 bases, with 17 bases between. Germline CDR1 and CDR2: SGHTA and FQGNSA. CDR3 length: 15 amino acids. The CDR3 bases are TGTGCCAGCACCCAACCGGCTGGGGGGCAAGAGACCCAGTACTTC. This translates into CASTQPAGGQETQYF.

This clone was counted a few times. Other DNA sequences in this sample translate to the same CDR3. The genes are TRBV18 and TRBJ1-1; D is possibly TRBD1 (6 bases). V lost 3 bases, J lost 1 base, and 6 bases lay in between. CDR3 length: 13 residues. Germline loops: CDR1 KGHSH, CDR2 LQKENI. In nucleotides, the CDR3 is TGTGCCAGCTCACCGACAGGGAACACTGAAGCTTTCTTT. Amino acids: CASSPTGNTEAFF. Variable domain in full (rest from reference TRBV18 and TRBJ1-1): NAGVMQNPRHLVRRRGQEARLRCSPMKGHSHVYWYRQLPEEGLKFMVYLQKENIIDESGMPKERFSAEFPKEGPSILRIQQVVRGDSAAYFCASSPTGNTEAFFGQGTRLTVV.

The CDR3 reads CASSWGQGAGNQPQHF. The DNA of the CDR3 is TGTGCCAGCTCGTGGGGACAGGGGGCTGGCAATCAGCCCCAGCATTTT. The chain has TRBV18 and TRBJ1-5, with TRBD1 identical over 12 bases. Trimming removed 6 bases from V and 2 bases from J; junction bases left unmatched: 5. This CDR3 has 16 residues. CDR1 and CDR2 (germline): KGHSH, LQKENI.

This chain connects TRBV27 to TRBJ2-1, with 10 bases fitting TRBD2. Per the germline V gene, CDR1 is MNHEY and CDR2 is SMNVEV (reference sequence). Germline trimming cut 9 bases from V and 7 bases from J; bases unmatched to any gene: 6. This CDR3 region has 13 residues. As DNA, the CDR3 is TGTGCCAGTCGTAGCGGGGGGAGGAATGAGCAGTTCTTC. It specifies CASRSGGRNEQFF.

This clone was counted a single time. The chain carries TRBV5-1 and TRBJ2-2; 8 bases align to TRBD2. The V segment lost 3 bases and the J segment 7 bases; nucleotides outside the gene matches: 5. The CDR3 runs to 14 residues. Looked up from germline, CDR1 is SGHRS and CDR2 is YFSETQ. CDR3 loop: CASSSSGRLGELFF. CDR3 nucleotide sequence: TGCGCCAGCAGCTCTAGCGGGCGACTCGGGGAGCTGTTTTTT.

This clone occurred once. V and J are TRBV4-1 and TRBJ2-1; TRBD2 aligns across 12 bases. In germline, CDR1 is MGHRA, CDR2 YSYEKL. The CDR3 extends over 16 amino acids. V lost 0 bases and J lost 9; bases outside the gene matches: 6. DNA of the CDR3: TGCGCCAGCAGCCAAGATCTAGCGGGAGGGTGGGGTGAGCAGTTCTTC. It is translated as CASSQDLAGGWGEQFF.

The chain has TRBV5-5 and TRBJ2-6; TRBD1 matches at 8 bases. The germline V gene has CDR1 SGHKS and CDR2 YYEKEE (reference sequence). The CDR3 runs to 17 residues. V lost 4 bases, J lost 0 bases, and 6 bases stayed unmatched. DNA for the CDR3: TGTGCCAGCAGCCCCGGACAGGGAACCTCTGGGGCCAACGTCCTGACTTTC. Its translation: CASSPGQGTSGANVLTF.